Listed below are T cell receptor beta chains from one sample, sequenced in a study of quantifying T cell responses using KT2 cells. A single record per CDR3 protein comes from TCRdb applying MiXCR to the UMI-ligation and nested PCR reads. The sample has about 53,000 distinct CDR3 sequences; 9% to 15% are singletons. Sequencing input: PBMCs spiked with cells of the T cell clone KT2. The source of these receptors is a human donor. The CDR3 runs from the conserved cysteine through the conserved F or W. Fields, in order: D gene, J gene, clone size, V gene, CDR3 protein, CDR3 DNA. The D gene is left open where the match is weak. A row's size may be missing; if present it is once, few, many or a size class.

D: .; J: TRBJ1-1; size: .; V: TRBV20-1; CDR3: CSARDSGDTEAFF; DNA: TGCAGTGCTAGAGACTCCGGCGACACTGAAGCTTTCTTT
D: TRBD1; J: TRBJ2-3; size: few; V: TRBV11-2; CDR3: CASSTRTGVDTQYF; DNA: TGTGCCAGCAGCACCCGGACAGGGGTAGATACGCAGTATTTT
D: .; J: TRBJ1-2; size: few; V: TRBV6-2/TRBV6-3; CDR3: CASSYFRLNYGYTF; DNA: TGTGCCAGCAGTTACTTCAGGCTTAACTATGGCTACACCTTC
D: TRBD1; J: TRBJ2-2; size: few; V: TRBV24-1; CDR3: CATSERDSGTGELFF; DNA: TGTGCCACCAGTGAACGGGACAGCGGCACCGGGGAGCTGTTTTTT
D: .; J: TRBJ1-2; size: .; V: TRBV18; CDR3: CASSPLAQDTLGYTF; DNA: TGTGCCAGCTCACCGCTAGCTCAGGACACACTTGGCTACACCTTC
D: .; J: TRBJ1-1; size: many; V: TRBV12-3/TRBV12-4; CDR3: CASSLWVDGTEAFF; DNA: TGTGCCAGCAGTTTATGGGTGGATGGCACTGAAGCTTTCTTT
D: .; J: TRBJ1-1; size: few; V: TRBV29-1; CDR3: CSGSLNTEAFF; DNA: TGCAGCGGGTCATTGAACACTGAAGCTTTCTTT
D: .; J: TRBJ2-3; size: few; V: TRBV3-1; CDR3: CASSHSRRAPDTQYF; DNA: TGTGCCAGCAGCCACTCAAGGAGGGCCCCGGATACGCAGTATTTT
D: TRBD2; J: TRBJ2-1; size: .; V: TRBV29-1; CDR3: CSAERTSGRANEQFF; DNA: TGCAGCGCCGAACGGACTAGCGGGAGGGCTAATGAGCAGTTCTTC
D: .; J: TRBJ2-3; size: .; V: TRBV11-2; CDR3: CASSFLGGGGTDTQYF; DNA: TGTGCCAGCAGCTTCTTAGGGGGAGGGGGCACAGATACGCAGTATTTT
D: .; J: TRBJ2-5; size: many; V: TRBV12-3/TRBV12-4; CDR3: CASSLNRAETQYF; DNA: TGTGCCAGCAGTTTAAACAGGGCGGAGACCCAGTACTTC
D: .; J: TRBJ1-5; size: many; V: TRBV7-2; CDR3: CASSPRDLINQPQHF; DNA: TGTGCCAGCAGCCCGAGGGACTTGATAAATCAGCCCCAGCATTTT
D: .; J: TRBJ1-1; size: many; V: TRBV28; CDR3: CASSQETTEAFF; DNA: TGTGCCAGCAGTCAGGAGACCACTGAAGCTTTCTTT
D: .; J: TRBJ2-3; size: .; V: TRBV20-1; CDR3: CSASPLQTDTDTQYF; DNA: TGCAGTGCTAGCCCGTTGCAGACAGACACAGATACGCAGTATTTT
D: TRBD1; J: TRBJ2-7; size: few; V: TRBV7-9; CDR3: CASSLNVQGAQYF; DNA: TGTGCCAGCAGCTTAAACGTCCAGGGGGCGCAGTACTTC
D: TRBD1; J: TRBJ1-2; size: few; V: TRBV6-1; CDR3: CASSEVGDRLANYGYTF; DNA: TGTGCCAGCAGTGAAGTAGGGGACAGGTTAGCTAACTATGGCTACACCTTC
D: .; J: TRBJ1-1; size: few; V: TRBV6-5; CDR3: CASRRQGKSEAFF; DNA: TGTGCCAGCAGAAGGCAGGGAAAATCTGAAGCTTTCTTT
D: .; J: TRBJ1-1; size: many; V: TRBV28; CDR3: CASSLAGRGTEAFF; DNA: TGTGCCAGCAGTTTAGCGGGCAGGGGCACTGAAGCTTTCTTT
D: .; J: TRBJ2-1; size: .; V: TRBV27; CDR3: CASSLGGLERNYNEQFF; DNA: TGTGCCAGCAGTTTAGGCGGTCTGGAAAGGAACTACAATGAGCAGTTCTTC
D: .; J: TRBJ2-3; size: .; V: TRBV4-2; CDR3: CASRGGLQRTDTQYF; DNA: TGTGCCAGCAGAGGGGGACTACAGCGCACAGATACGCAGTATTTT
D: .; J: TRBJ1-1; size: few; V: TRBV18; CDR3: CASAPPWSEGTEAFF; DNA: TGTGCCAGCGCGCCCCCTTGGTCCGAGGGCACTGAAGCTTTCTTT